Following are 22 T cell receptor beta chains from one sample sequenced in a study of blood T cell repertoires in COVID-19. Assay used: immunoSEQ multiplex PCR; TCRdb lists only in-frame clones, some missing. Of approximately 170,000 clones in the sample, under 90% were seen once. Sequencing was performed on peripheral blood. These receptors all come from a woman of 80 years or more with acute or convalescent COVID-19.

The rearrangement joins TRBV7-8 to TRBJ2-3, with 7 bases lining up with TRBD2. The CDR3 runs 15 residues. V was clipped by 0 bases and J by 4 bases; unmatched bases: 4. CDR1 and CDR2 (germline): SGHVS, FQNEAQ. CDR3 loop: CASSLAAGVADTQYF. The CDR3 DNA follows: TGTGCCAGCAGCTTAGCGGCGGGGGTGGCAGATACGCAGTATTTT.

V gene TRBV30 combines with J gene TRBJ2-5; tentatively, D is TRBD1 (5 bases). Trimming left V 1 base short and J 5 bases short, with 8 bases between. The CDR3 contains 12 residues. Germline V gene lookup returns CDR1 GTSNPN and CDR2 SVGIG (reference sequence). The CDR3 DNA follows: TGTGCCTGGAGTGACAGGTTGGAGACCCAGTACTTC. This encodes CAWSDRLETQYF.

This clone occurred a few times. The V and J genes are TRBV5-1 and TRBJ2-7; maybe TRBD2 (6 bases). The V and J ends lost 4 bases and 6 bases respectively, with 20 bases between them. The CDR3 is made up of 15 amino acids. From germline, CDR1 is SGHRS and CDR2 YFSETQ. The CDR3 protein is CASSLGPSEASEQYF. The CDR3 nucleotides read TGCGCCAGCAGCCTAGGTCCTAGCGAGGCCTCCGAGCAGTACTTC.

V usage is TRBV10-3 and J usage is TRBJ2-3, with a tentative D call TRBD1 (6 bases). Between the trimmed V and J ends, which lost 7 bases and 0 bases, there was a span of 14 bases. This CDR3 spans 15 amino acids. Germline-derived CDR1 and CDR2 are ENHRY and SYGVKD. The CDR3 DNA follows: TGTGCCATCACCCTGGGGACACATAGCACAGATACGCAGTATTTT. Translation gives CAITLGTHSTDTQYF.

This clone has only a few counts. The chain has TRBV11-2 and TRBJ2-1; D is undetermined. CDR3 size: 13 residues. Trimming removed 0 bases at V and 6 bases at J, with 6 bases between. The V gene's germline CDR1 is SGHAT and CDR2 FQNNGV. In DNA form, the CDR3 reads TGTGCCAGCAGCTTAGATCGTTCCAATGAGCAGTTCTTC. Its protein product is CASSLDRSNEQFF.

CDR3 nucleotides: TGTGCCAGCTCACCACGAGGGGACAGTCCCTTCTATGAAAAACTGTTTTTT. It translates to CASSPRGDSPFYEKLFF. This sequence joins TRBV18 and TRBJ1-4; 7 nucleotides agree with TRBD1. This CDR3 spans 17 amino acids. The junction had 11 bases not matched to a gene; V was cut back by 1 base and J by 6 bases. Germline V gene data show CDR1 as KGHSH and CDR2 as LQKENI.

This sequence joins TRBV4-1 and TRBJ2-3; a possible D gene is TRBD1 (6 bases). Looked up from germline, CDR1 is MGHRA and CDR2 is YSYEKL. Trimming cost V 0 bases and J 0 bases, with 10 bases left between them. This CDR3 contains 16 residues. The CDR3 sequence: CASSQDQQGSTDTQYF. In nucleotides, the CDR3 is TGCGCCAGCAGCCAAGATCAACAGGGAAGCACAGATACGCAGTATTTT.

Only a few counts were recorded for this clone. The gene calls are TRBV30 and TRBJ2-2; 12 bases align to TRBD2. Germline lookup yields CDR1 GTSNPN and CDR2 SVGIG (reference sequence). After removal of 7 bases from V and 3 bases from J, the junction contained 12 bases not matched to a gene. This CDR3 comprises 17 residues. CDR3 protein: CALEKGLAGGDTGELFF. The CDR3, as DNA: TGTGCCTTAGAGAAGGGGCTAGCGGGAGGGGACACCGGGGAGCTGTTTTTT.

The sample holds one count of this clone. The chain uses TRBV7-2 and TRBJ2-2, with a tentative D call TRBD2 (6 bases). V was shortened by 4 bases and J by 1 base, with 7 bases between the two germline ends. This CDR3 has 14 amino acids. In germline, CDR1 is SGHTA, CDR2 FQGNSA. DNA of the CDR3: TGTGCCAGCAGCTCGGGACTGAACACCGGGGAGCTGTTTTTT. It specifies CASSSGLNTGELFF.

This clone was counted only a few times. The gene calls are TRBV2 and TRBJ2-7; 8 nucleotides agree with TRBD1. J gave up 7 bases and V 4 bases, and 6 bases lay outside the gene matches. The CDR3 is 13 amino acids. Germline CDR1 and CDR2: SNHLY and FYNNEI. DNA of the CDR3: TGTGCCAGCAGTGGAGACAGGGGTTTTGAGCAGTACTTC. Protein sequence: CASSGDRGFEQYF.

V is TRBV2 and J is TRBJ1-5, with 8 bases lining up with TRBD1. V dropped 6 bases and J dropped 2; count of bases not matched to a gene: 6. The length of the CDR3 is 15 residues. Looked up from germline, CDR1 is SNHLY and CDR2 is FYNNEI. This CDR3 reads CASRVGTGGNQPQHF. CDR3 nucleotide sequence: TGTGCCAGCAGGGTTGGGACAGGAGGCAATCAGCCCCAGCATTTT.

The V call is TRBV5-1, the J call TRBJ1-5; 7 bases are a match to TRBD1. Trimming removed 2 bases from V and 0 bases from J; junction bases left unmatched: 2. Germline V lookup: CDR1 SGHRS, CDR2 YFSETQ. This CDR3 spans 15 amino acids. The DNA for the CDR3 is TGCGCCAGCAGCTTTGCAGGGGGTAGCAATCAGCCCCAGCATTTT. The encoded protein is CASSFAGGSNQPQHF.

This clone was detected once. V gene TRBV3-1 (or the pseudogene TRBV3-2) combines with J gene TRBJ2-7; 11 nucleotides agree with TRBD2. The V segment lost 3 bases and the J segment 3 bases; nucleotides outside the gene matches: 4. Germline V gives CDR1 LGHDT, CDR2 YNNKEL (reference sequence). This CDR3 contains 15 residues. The CDR3 here is CASSHPGTSGYEQYF. As DNA, the CDR3 is TGTGCCAGCAGCCACCCCGGGACTAGCGGCTACGAGCAGTACTTC.

The rearrangement links TRBV19 to TRBJ2-5; D unclear. The CDR3 length is 14 residues. Germline CDR1 and CDR2: LNHDA and SQIVND (reference sequence). V was pared by 1 base and J by 1 base, with 7 bases between. As DNA, the CDR3 is TGTGCCAGTAGTATAGGCACGGGCCAAGAGACCCAGTACTTC. Translation gives CASSIGTGQETQYF.

This chain joins TRBV28 and TRBJ2-7; 7 bases align to TRBD1. CDR3 length: 13 amino acids. Germline V gives CDR1 MDHEN, CDR2 SYDVKM. Trimming removed 6 bases from V and 2 bases from J; junction bases left unmatched: 4. CDR3 DNA sequence: TGTGCCAGCAGGAGGACAGGCGCCTACGAGCAGTACTTC. Translation gives CASRRTGAYEQYF. Supplemented by reference TRBV28 and TRBJ2-7, the full variable domain reads DVKVTQSSRYLVKRTGEKVFLECVQDMDHENMFWYRQDPGLGLRLIYFSYDVKMKEKGDIPEGYSVSREKKERFSLILESASTNQTSMYLCASRRTGAYEQYFGPGTRLTVT.

V and J are TRBV14 and TRBJ2-5, with 7 bases aligning to TRBD1. Losses at the gene ends were 6 bases for V and 5 bases for J; bases not matched to a gene: 15. The CDR3 covers 16 residues. CDR1 and CDR2 (germline): SGHDN, FVKESK. CDR3 in amino acids: CASRRQGFPWRETQYF. CDR3 in DNA: TGTGCCAGCAGACGACAGGGATTCCCTTGGAGGGAGACCCAGTACTTC.

V and J are TRBV19 and TRBJ2-3; 14 bases align to TRBD2. CDR3 length: 16 amino acids. CDR1 and CDR2 (germline): LNHDA, SQIVND (reference sequence). V gave up 1 base and J gave up 5 bases; unmatched junction bases: 2. This chain's CDR3 is CASSIGTSGGRDTQYF. CDR3 nucleotide sequence: TGTGCCAGTAGTATAGGGACTAGCGGGGGGCGAGATACGCAGTATTTT.

The V gene is TRBV6-1, the J gene TRBJ1-2; 7 bases fit TRBD1. This CDR3 is built from 13 residues. J gave up 4 bases and V 1 base, and 0 bases lay outside the gene matches. The V gene's germline CDR1 is MNHNS and CDR2 SASEGT. The DNA of the CDR3 is TGTGCCAGCAGTGAAGACAGGGGCTATGGCTACACCTTC. It encodes CASSEDRGYGYTF.

The chain links TRBV29-1 to TRBJ1-4; tentative D call: TRBD1 (5 bases). The CDR3 totals 12 residues. Germline V gene data show CDR1 as SQVTM and CDR2 as ANQGSEA. With 6 bases removed from V and 5 bases from J, the gap between germline ends came to 10 bases. The CDR3 sequence: CSVQQGNEKLFF. The CDR3 DNA sequence: TGCAGCGTACAGCAGGGAAATGAAAAACTGTTTTTT.

The chain joins TRBV30 to TRBJ1-3, with 7 positions matching TRBD1. The ends lost 4 bases at V and 2 bases at J; junction bases unmatched: 2. Germline V lookup: CDR1 GTSNPN, CDR2 SVGIG (reference sequence). This CDR3 is built from 13 residues. The CDR3 region has the DNA TGTGCCTGGACAACAGGGGCTGGAAACACCATATATTTT. Residues: CAWTTGAGNTIYF.

A single count supports this clone. This chain uses TRBV7-2 with TRBJ2-5, with 8 bases identical to TRBD1. The trim removed 5 bases at V and 4 bases at J, leaving 15 bases unmatched. Per germline, CDR1 SGHTA and CDR2 FQGNSA. The CDR3 runs to 17 residues. For the CDR3, the DNA is TGTGCCAGCAGCAAGGGAATCGACAGGGGATTCGGAGAGACCCAGTACTTC. Its protein product is CASSKGIDRGFGETQYF.

This clone was seen a few times. Other nucleotide sequences from this sample produce the same CDR3. This CDR3 reads CAIRSTTDTQYF. DNA of the CDR3: TGTGCCATCAGGTCAACTACAGATACGCAGTATTTT. The chain links TRBV10-3 to TRBJ2-3; D unclear. The germline V gene encodes CDR1 ENHRY and CDR2 SYGVKD. Trimming pared 6 bases from V and 3 bases from J, leaving 7 bases between. The CDR3 contains 12 residues.